This TCR beta chain is from a study of immune evolution from preneoplasia to lung adenocarcinoma. General study points: Top clone share appeared to fall from AAH through AIS, MIA, adenocarcinoma. Later-stage lesions appeared to have more T cells, more diversity, less clonality.

V lost 5 bases to trimming and J lost 0 bases, with 14 bases between them. This CDR3 is built from 15 residues. Germline CDR1 is SQVTM and CDR2 is ANQGSEA. Clones were sequenced by immunoSEQ multiplex PCR, and TCRdb holds only the in-frame ones, with some missing. Here the sample spans around 3,200 clones, over 70% being singletons. This clone was seen only a few times. Its antigen is still unknown. The clonotype comes from a person aged 70 to 85 with lung adenocarcinoma. This chain connects TRBV29-1 to TRBJ2-1, with TRBD2 as a possible D gene (7 bases). Material for sequencing was FFPE adjacent normal lung tissue. CDR3 bases: TGCAGCGTTAGCCCGGGGGGCAGCTCCTACAATGAGCAGTTCTTC. Translated, it gives CSVSPGGSSYNEQFF.